This TCR beta chain was identified during a study of T-cell memory formation after mild COVID-19 (dated by TCRdb to the early 2020s). Regarding the research as a whole: TCR sequence clusters from the two donors were found to be largely donor specific. T-cell clones expanding and contracting after mild COVID-19 in two donors were tracked by longitudinal TCRalpha and TCRbeta repertoire sequencing. The cohort comprised two young, previously healthy adult volunteers, one female and one male.

This sample was sequenced with an Illumina NovaSeq 6000. TCRalpha and TCRbeta cDNA libraries were built by 5'RACE with constant-segment primers, adding sample barcodes and unique molecular identifiers. RNA was extracted from every sample with Trizol reagent. Libraries were amplified in two PCR steps, with a second sample barcode and Illumina TruSeq adapters added in the second step. The libraries were sequenced on an Illumina NovaSeq using 2 x 150 bp paired-end reads. Per the source publication's procedure: Reads were demultiplexed and collapsed into UMI-guided consensus sequences with migec v1.2.7. With mixcr v2.1.11, UMI consensuses were aligned to TRA and TRB V and J templates and assembled into clonotypes. Expanded or contracted clonotypes were those called significant by both edgeR and NoisET, with noise models trained on biological replicates. For edgeR calls, the cutoffs were a false discovery rate-adjusted p below 0.01 and a log2 fold-change threshold of 1. As an exploratory analysis of dynamics, max-normalized trajectories of the 1000 most abundant clonotypes were examined by PCA with hierarchical clustering. Separately sequenced CD4+ and CD8+ repertoires were used to assign the CD4 or CD8 phenotype of responding clones. Through fastp at Q25 and MiXCR, TCRdb rebuilt clones from the public reads, retaining in-frame beta chains. Here each entry gathers all rows of one CDR3 protein and keeps the most common genes and DNA. These V and J calls rely on TCRdb rather than the paper's analysis. The sample table lists hundreds of thousands of distinct CDR3 sequences, around 13% of them with a count of one. The ten largest clones represent around a fifth of the sample.

Ficoll-Paque density gradient centrifugation was the method used to isolate PBMCs. The trim is 2 bases for V and 6 bases for J, with a gap of 8 bases between the germline ends. The CDR3 holds 13 amino acids from the cysteine to the phenylalanine. Only CDR3 DNA is held: 39 bases, read in frame from base 1. CDR1 and CDR2, looked up from the germline V gene, are SGHRS and YFSETQ. Many counts were recorded for this clonotype. Its recognized antigen is unknown. Base qualities are missing; no much larger clone stands one base away. The full study reports these points: Whether the second-wave clones peaking on day 37 were SARS-CoV-2 specific was not confirmed. Contracting CD4+ clones were located mainly in the CM and EM memory subsets, whereas CD8+ clones were found to be enriched in EMRA. Some responding clones were detected in pre-infection memory, which suggested that pre-existing cross-reactive memory T cells had joined the SARS-CoV-2 response. Balanced CD4/CD8 phenotypes were observed for clones contracting from day 15 to 85, whereas a bias towards CD4+ was observed for a second wave of clones expanding from day 15 to 37. The study included only a couple of mild cases, and larger cohorts that include severe cases with pre-infection samples were judged to be necessary.

The receptor was derived from a man aged 18 to 30 who had mild COVID-19 (a few samples of this study predate the infection). The sample titles of this study are shuffled in the database, so cell type and time point are left out; the donor was told from shared clones. Rearrangement joined TRBV5-1 to TRBJ2-2, with TRBD1 as a weak D call on 6 bases. Input material: PBMCs or a T cell subset sorted from them (not recorded which). The CDR3 in this case is CASSFGTPGELFF. DNA sequence: TGCGCCAGCAGCTTTGGGACACCCGGGGAGCTGTTTTTT.